Listed here are 20 T cell receptor beta chains from one sample, sequenced in a study of low-dose radiotherapy and immunotherapy resistance in tumors. TRAV- and TRBV-specific primers were used for first-strand cDNA, which covered alpha and beta chains. TCR amplification used about 20 PCR cycles, a constant-region primer and a V-primer adapter. A single record per CDR3 protein comes from TCRdb applying MiXCR to the reads. The sample lists roughly 90,000 distinct CDR3 sequences; roughly 19% were seen once. The time point is: after trial treatment. Regarding treatment: LDRT plus nivolumab, ipilimumab, low-dose cyclophosphamide and aspirin (RACIN trial). The specimen comprised PBMCs, sampled after low-dose radiotherapy plus immunotherapy. The receptor set was obtained from a female donor with ovarian cancer.

There are many counts of this clonotype. J is TRBJ1-2 and V is TRBV9, with 7 bases fitting TRBD1. Trimming cost V 3 bases and J 8 bases; bases outside gene matches: 16. CDR3 length: 16 residues. CDR1 SGDLS and CDR2 YYNGEE come from the germline V gene. The CDR3 protein is CASSGGTGTGAGGYTF. The DNA of the CDR3 is TGTGCCAGCAGCGGTGGAACAGGCACAGGGGCTGGGGGCTACACCTTC.

This clonotype was observed a few times. V is TRBV30 and J is TRBJ1-6, with 9 bases that match TRBD1. After removal of 5 bases from V and 9 bases from J, the junction contained 11 bases not matched to a gene. Germline V gives CDR1 GTSNPN, CDR2 SVGIG (reference sequence). CDR3 size: 15 residues. The CDR3 sequence is CAWQLSGTGRSPLHF. DNA of the CDR3: TGTGCCTGGCAACTTTCCGGGACAGGGCGTTCACCCCTCCACTTT.

Details on this clonotype: A much larger clone is a single base away; this may be a read error. V is TRBV7-9 and J is TRBJ2-3; 7 bases line up with TRBD2. The CDR3 has 13 amino acids. Germline CDR1 SEHNR, CDR2 FQNEAQ (reference sequence). This CDR3 is CASGLSSGDTQYF. CDR3 nucleotides: TGTGCCAGCGGCTTATCTAGCGGAGATACGCAGTATTTT.

The sample holds many counts of this clonotype. The chain has TRBV7-3 and TRBJ2-1, with 15 nucleotides matching TRBD2. This CDR3 region has 19 residues. Germline assignment: CDR1 SGHTA and CDR2 FQGTGA. V lost 5 bases, J lost 9 bases, and 17 bases stayed unmatched. CDR3 residues: CASSPNVGLAGGPPSEQFF. In DNA form, the CDR3 reads TGTGCCAGCAGCCCCAACGTTGGACTAGCGGGGGGGCCTCCCAGTGAGCAGTTCTTC. Variable domain in full (rest from reference TRBV7-3 and TRBJ2-1): GAGVSQTPSNKVTEKGKYVELRCDPISGHTALYWYRQSLGQGPEFLIYFQGTGAADDSGLPNDRFFAVRPEGSVSTLKIQRTERGDSAVYLCASSPNVGLAGGPPSEQFFGPGTRLTVL.

This clonotype rates as medium-sized. V usage is TRBV5-6 and J usage is TRBJ1-2, with 8 positions matching TRBD1. Trimming took 1 base from V and 7 from J; bases not matched to a gene: 12. This CDR3 contains 16 residues. Germline CDR1 reads SGHDT; CDR2 reads YYEEEE. The CDR3 loop is CASSLWPGQDPGGYTF. In nucleotides, the CDR3 is TGTGCCAGCAGCTTGTGGCCGGGACAGGACCCGGGTGGCTACACCTTC.

This clonotype was observed many times. This chain links TRBV20-1 with TRBJ2-2, with D uncertain. This CDR3 spans 15 amino acids. The germline V and J ends were trimmed by 4 bases and 3 bases, with 15 bases remaining between them. CDR1 is DFQATT, CDR2 SNEGSKA, per germline (reference sequence). CDR3 DNA sequence: TGCAGTGCTACCGCTTCCGGGCTGCACACCGGGGAGCTGTTTTTT. Protein sequence: CSATASGLHTGELFF.

This clonotype has a count of ten or more. The CDR3 DNA sequence: TGTGCCAGCAGTGAAGGGCAGTATAGCAATCAGCCCCAGCATTTT. Protein: CASSEGQYSNQPQHF. The chain combines TRBV2 with TRBJ1-5; D ambiguous. The germline V gene has CDR1 SNHLY and CDR2 FYNNEI. The CDR3 consists of 15 residues. V lost 1 base and J 0 bases, leaving 7 bases between the germline ends.

This clonotype was seen at least ten times. V is TRBV11-3 and J is TRBJ2-3; the D is unclear. V lost 2 bases to trimming and J lost 4 bases, with 7 bases between them. The CDR3 totals 13 residues. Per the germline V gene, CDR1 is SGHNT and CDR2 is YENEEA. The CDR3 spells CASSLKSPDTQYF. The CDR3 bases are TGTGCCAGCAGCTTAAAATCACCAGATACGCAGTATTTT.

This clonotype has ten or more counts. V and J are TRBV6-6 and TRBJ2-1; TRBD2 matches at 10 bases. CDR1 is MNHNY and CDR2 is SVGAGI in the germline V gene (reference sequence). CDR3 length equals 13 residues. The junction had 1 base not matched to a gene; V was cut back by 2 bases and J by 9 bases. CDR3 in DNA: TGTGCCAGCAGTTACCCTAGCGGGAGTGAGCAGTTCTTC. Amino acid sequence: CASSYPSGSEQFF.

This clonotype has a count of ten or more. The chain couples TRBV7-2 to TRBJ1-2, with a tentative D call TRBD1 (5 bases). Germline lookup yields CDR1 SGHTA and CDR2 FQGNSA. CDR3 length equals 14 residues. The V end lost 1 base, the J end lost 5 bases, and 11 bases lay between the germline ends. CDR3 nucleotide sequence: TGTGCCAGCAGCTTAGTTCCAGGGCAATATGGCTACACCTTC. It yields the protein CASSLVPGQYGYTF. Full variable domain (outside the CDR3, taken from reference TRBV7-2 and TRBJ1-2): GAGVSQSPSNKVTEKGKDVELRCDPISGHTALYWYRQSLGQGLEFLIYFQGNSAPDKSGLPSDRFSAERTGGSVSTLTIQRTQQEDSAVYLCASSLVPGQYGYTFGSGTRLTVV.

This clonotype was seen ten or more times. The chain recombines TRBV4-1 with TRBJ2-6; tentatively, D is TRBD1 (5 bases). The germline V gene has CDR1 MGHRA and CDR2 YSYEKL. V was trimmed by 0 bases and J by 2 bases, leaving 11 bases between them. The CDR3 runs to 17 residues. The CDR3 loop is CASSQDQGIPGANVLTF. The CDR3 nucleotides are TGCGCCAGCAGCCAAGATCAGGGTATCCCTGGGGCCAACGTCCTGACTTTC.

This clonotype was counted many times. J is TRBJ2-1 and V is TRBV24-1; tentatively, D is TRBD2 (7 bases). Per the germline V gene, CDR1 is KGHDR and CDR2 is SFDVKD. V was trimmed by 4 bases and J by 0 bases, leaving 24 bases between them. The CDR3 contains 20 residues. The chain's CDR3 is CATSDPPGGGVTSSYNEQFF. Written as DNA, the CDR3 is TGTGCCACCAGTGACCCCCCGGGGGGCGGGGTTACCAGCTCCTACAATGAGCAGTTCTTC.

Ten or more counts support this clonotype. V gene TRBV29-1 combines with J gene TRBJ2-3, with D possibly matching TRBD2 (6 bases). Germline V lookup: CDR1 SQVTM, CDR2 ANQGSEA. Trimming took 1 base from V and 0 from J, leaving 8 bases between them. This CDR3 has 14 residues. CDR3 in amino acids: CSVEVAVSTDTQYF. The CDR3 DNA follows: TGCAGCGTTGAAGTAGCGGTAAGCACAGATACGCAGTATTTT.

There are many counts of this clonotype. The chain employs TRBV12-3 or TRBV12-4 and TRBJ1-1, with D unresolved. The CDR3 has 14 residues. Trimming left V 6 bases short and J 0 bases short, with 11 bases between. CDR3 loop: CASSLHSLNTEAFF. Written as DNA, the CDR3 is TGTGCCAGCAGCCTCCACAGTTTGAACACTGAAGCTTTCTTT.

This clonotype was picked up many times. The V call is TRBV6-2 or TRBV6-3, the J call TRBJ2-1; 13 positions agree with TRBD2. The CDR3 length is 17 residues. J gave up 7 bases and V 6 bases, and 12 bases lay outside the gene matches. Germline assignment: CDR1 MNHEY and CDR2 SVGEGT. CDR3 sequence: CASSPPLAGGPRNEQFF. The CDR3, as DNA: TGTGCCAGCAGCCCTCCACTAGCGGGAGGGCCTCGTAATGAGCAGTTCTTC.

The CDR3 nucleotides are TGCAGCGTAGCCGTGGGACAGGGAGGCGAGCAGTACTTC. It yields the protein CSVAVGQGGEQYF. V usage is TRBV29-1 and J usage is TRBJ2-7, with 9 bases fitting TRBD1. With V trimmed by 6 bases and J by 6 bases, 9 bases remained unmatched. The CDR3 has 13 residues. Looked up from germline, CDR1 is SQVTM and CDR2 is ANQGSEA.

There are many counts of this clonotype. The V call is TRBV29-1, the J call TRBJ1-1, with D perhaps TRBD1 (6 bases). Germline V gene data show CDR1 as SQVTM and CDR2 as ANQGSEA. V lost 7 bases and J 4 bases, leaving 16 bases between the germline ends. CDR3 length: 13 amino acids. This CDR3 reads CSAEGVGGTEAFF. CDR3 nucleotides: TGCAGCGCCGAAGGGGTAGGGGGCACTGAAGCTTTCTTT.

This chain connects TRBV7-2 to TRBJ2-5; D not resolved. The CDR3 contains 14 residues. Trimming shortened V by 1 base and J by 1 base, and 7 bases separated the two germline ends. Germline V CDR1 and CDR2: SGHTA, FQGNSA. The CDR3 is CASSLEMFQETQYF. CDR3 in DNA: TGTGCCAGCAGCTTAGAAATGTTCCAAGAGACCCAGTACTTC. The whole variable domain, filled in from reference TRBV7-2 and TRBJ2-5, reads GAGVSQSPSNKVTEKGKDVELRCDPISGHTALYWYRQSLGQGLEFLIYFQGNSAPDKSGLPSDRFSAERTGGSVSTLTIQRTQQEDSAVYLCASSLEMFQETQYFGPGTRLLVL.

This clonotype occurred many times. The rearrangement uses TRBV21-1 and TRBJ2-7; the table calls TRBD2, which could not be checked here. TRBV21-1 is noted as a pseudogene. The CDR3 has 16 amino acids. The CDR3 protein is CASSGTSGSNDYEQYF. CDR3 nucleotides: TGTGCCAGCAGCGGGACTAGCGGGAGTAATGACTACGAGCAGTACTTC.

This clonotype appeared many times. The chain links TRBV30 to TRBJ1-3; tentatively, D is TRBD1 (6 bases). The CDR3 covers 15 residues. Germline loops: CDR1 GTSNPN, CDR2 SVGIG (reference sequence). V lost 1 base and J 4 bases, leaving 14 bases between the germline ends. The CDR3 spells CAWSATQGTGNTIYF. CDR3 nucleotide sequence: TGTGCCTGGAGTGCGACTCAAGGGACAGGAAACACCATATATTTT.